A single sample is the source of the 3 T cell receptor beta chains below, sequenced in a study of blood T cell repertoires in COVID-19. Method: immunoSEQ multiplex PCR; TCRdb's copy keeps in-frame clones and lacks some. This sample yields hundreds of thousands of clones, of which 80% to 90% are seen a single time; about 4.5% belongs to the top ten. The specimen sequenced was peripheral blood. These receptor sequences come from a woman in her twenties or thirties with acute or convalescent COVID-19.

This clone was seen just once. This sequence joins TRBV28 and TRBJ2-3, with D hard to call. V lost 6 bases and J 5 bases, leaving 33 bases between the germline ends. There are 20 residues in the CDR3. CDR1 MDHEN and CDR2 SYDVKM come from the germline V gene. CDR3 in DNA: TGTGCCAGCAGCCCCCCCTACTCAACTTCGCGCGCAGGTCTGGAAGATACGCAGTATTTT. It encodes CASSPPYSTSRAGLEDTQYF.

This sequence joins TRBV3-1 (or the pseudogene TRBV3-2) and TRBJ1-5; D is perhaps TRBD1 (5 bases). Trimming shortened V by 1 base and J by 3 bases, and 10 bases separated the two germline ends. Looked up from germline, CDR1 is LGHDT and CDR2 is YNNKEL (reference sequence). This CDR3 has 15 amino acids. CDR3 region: CASSQVPGNNQPQHF. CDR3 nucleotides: TGTGCCAGCAGCCAAGTACCAGGGAACAATCAGCCCCAGCATTTT.

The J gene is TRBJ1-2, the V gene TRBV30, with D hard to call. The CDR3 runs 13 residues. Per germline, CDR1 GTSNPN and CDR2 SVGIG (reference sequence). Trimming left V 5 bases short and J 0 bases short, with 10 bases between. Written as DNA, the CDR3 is TGTGCCTGGGGCGCTCCAGCTAACTATGGCTACACCTTC. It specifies CAWGAPANYGYTF.